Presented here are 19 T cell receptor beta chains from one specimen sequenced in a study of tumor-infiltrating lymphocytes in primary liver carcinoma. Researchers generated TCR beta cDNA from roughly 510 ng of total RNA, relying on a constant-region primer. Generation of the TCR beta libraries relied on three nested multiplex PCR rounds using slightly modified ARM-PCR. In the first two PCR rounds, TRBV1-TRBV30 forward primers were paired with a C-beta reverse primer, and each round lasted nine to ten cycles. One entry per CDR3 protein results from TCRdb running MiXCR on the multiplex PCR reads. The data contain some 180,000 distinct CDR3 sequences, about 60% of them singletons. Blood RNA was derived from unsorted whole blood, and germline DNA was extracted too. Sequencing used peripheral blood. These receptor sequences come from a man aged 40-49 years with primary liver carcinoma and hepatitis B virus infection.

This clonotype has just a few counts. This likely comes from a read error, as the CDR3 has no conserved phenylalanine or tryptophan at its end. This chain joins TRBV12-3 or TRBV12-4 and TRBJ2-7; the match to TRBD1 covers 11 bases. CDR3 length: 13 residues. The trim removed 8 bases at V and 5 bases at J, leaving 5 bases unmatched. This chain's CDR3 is CASSGQGAHEQYL. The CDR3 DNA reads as TGTGCCAGCTCCGGACAGGGGGCCCACGAGCAGTACCTC.

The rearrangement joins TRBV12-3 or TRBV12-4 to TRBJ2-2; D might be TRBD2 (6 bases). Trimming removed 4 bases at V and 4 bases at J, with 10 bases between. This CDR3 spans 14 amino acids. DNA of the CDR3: TGTGCCAGCAGTTGGGGAGGAGTCACCGGGGAGCTGTTTTTT. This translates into CASSWGGVTGELFF.

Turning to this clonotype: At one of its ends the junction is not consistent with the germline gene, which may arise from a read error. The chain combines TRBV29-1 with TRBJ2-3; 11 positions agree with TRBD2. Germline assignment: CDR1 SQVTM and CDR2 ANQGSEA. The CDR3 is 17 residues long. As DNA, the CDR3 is TGCAGCGTTGAAGATCAAACTAGCGGGGGAAGAACAGATATGCAGTATTTT. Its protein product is CSVEDQTSGGRTDMQYF.

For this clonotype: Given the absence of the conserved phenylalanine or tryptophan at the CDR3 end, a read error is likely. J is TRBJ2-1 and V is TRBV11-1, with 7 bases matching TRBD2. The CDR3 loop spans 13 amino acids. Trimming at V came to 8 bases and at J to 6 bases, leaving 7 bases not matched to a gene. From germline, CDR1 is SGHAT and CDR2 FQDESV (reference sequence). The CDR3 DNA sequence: TGTGCCAGCGGGGCTAGCGGTTCCAATGAGCAGTTCTCC. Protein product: CASGASGSNEQFS.

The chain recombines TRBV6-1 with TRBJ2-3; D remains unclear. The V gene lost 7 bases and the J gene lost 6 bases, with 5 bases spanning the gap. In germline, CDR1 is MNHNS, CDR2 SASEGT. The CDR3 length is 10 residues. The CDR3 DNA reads TGTGCCAGCAACGAGGATACGCAGTATTTT. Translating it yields CASNEDTQYF.

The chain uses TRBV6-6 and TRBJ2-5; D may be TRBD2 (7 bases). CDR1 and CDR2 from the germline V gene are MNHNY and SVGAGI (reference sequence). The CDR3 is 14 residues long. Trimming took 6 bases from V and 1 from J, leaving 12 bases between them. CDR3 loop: CASRVGGAQETQYF. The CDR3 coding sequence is TGTGCCAGCAGAGTGGGGGGGGCCCAAGAGACCCAGTACTTC.

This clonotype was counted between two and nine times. DNA of the CDR3: TGTGCCAGCAGTTACGCAGGGGCTAACTATGGCTACACCTTC. Translating it yields CASSYAGANYGYTF. The rearrangement joins TRBV6-5 to TRBJ1-2; tentatively, D is TRBD1 (6 bases). This CDR3 comprises 14 residues. Trimming left V 2 bases short and J 0 bases short, with 7 bases between. CDR1 is MNHEY and CDR2 is SVGAGI in the germline V gene.

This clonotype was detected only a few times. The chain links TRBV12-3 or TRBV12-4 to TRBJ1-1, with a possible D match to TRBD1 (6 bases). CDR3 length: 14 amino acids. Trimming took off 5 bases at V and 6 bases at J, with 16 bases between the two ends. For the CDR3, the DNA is TGTGCCAGCAGTAGGGGGGGCGTGGGATCTGAAGCTTTCTTT. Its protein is CASSRGGVGSEAFF.

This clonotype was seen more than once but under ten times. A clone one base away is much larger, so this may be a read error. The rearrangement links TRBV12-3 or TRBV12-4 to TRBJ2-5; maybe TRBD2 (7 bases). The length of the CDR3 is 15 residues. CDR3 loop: CAISSGGGWEETQYF. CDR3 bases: TGTGCCATCAGTAGTGGGGGGGGCTGGGAAGAGACCCAGTACTTC.

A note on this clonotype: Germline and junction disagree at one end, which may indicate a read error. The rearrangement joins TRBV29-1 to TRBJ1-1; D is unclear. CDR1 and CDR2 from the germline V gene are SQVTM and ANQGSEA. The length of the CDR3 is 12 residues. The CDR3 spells CSVDSVNIEAFF. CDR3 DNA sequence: TGCAGCGTTGACTCTGTGAACATTGAAGCTTTCTTT.

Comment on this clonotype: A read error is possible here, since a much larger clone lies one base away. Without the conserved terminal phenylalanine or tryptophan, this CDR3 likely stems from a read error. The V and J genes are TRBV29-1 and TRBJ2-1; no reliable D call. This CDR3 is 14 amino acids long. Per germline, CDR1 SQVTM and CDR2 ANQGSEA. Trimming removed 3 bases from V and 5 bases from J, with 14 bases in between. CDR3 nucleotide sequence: TGCAGCGTTGAGGGTGTAACACCAAACAATGAGCAGTTCATC. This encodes CSVEGVTPNNEQFI.

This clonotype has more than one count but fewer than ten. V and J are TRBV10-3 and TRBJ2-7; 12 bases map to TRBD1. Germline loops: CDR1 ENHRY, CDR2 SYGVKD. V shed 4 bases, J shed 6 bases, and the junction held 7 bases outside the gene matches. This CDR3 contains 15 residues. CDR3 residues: CAISAPGQGATEQYF. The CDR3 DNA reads TGTGCCATCAGTGCACCGGGACAGGGGGCGACCGAGCAGTACTTC.

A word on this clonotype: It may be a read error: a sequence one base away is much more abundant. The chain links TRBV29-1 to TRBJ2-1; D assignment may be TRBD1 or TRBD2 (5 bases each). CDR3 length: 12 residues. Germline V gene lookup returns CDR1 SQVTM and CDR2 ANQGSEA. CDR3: CSGLVGADEQFF. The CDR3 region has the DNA TGCTCAGGGCTAGTGGGAGCAGATGAGCAGTTCTTC.

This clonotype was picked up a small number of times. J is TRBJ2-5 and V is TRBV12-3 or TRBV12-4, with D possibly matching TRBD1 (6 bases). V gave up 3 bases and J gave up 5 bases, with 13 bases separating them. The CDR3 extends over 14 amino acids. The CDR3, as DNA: TGTGCCAGCAGTTTCGCCGGGACAAGTGAGACCCAGTACTTC. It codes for CASSFAGTSETQYF.

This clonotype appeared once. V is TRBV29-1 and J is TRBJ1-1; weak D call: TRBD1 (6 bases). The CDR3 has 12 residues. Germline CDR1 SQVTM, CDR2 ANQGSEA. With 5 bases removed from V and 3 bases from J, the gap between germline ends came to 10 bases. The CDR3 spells CSVNGQYTEAFF. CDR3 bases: TGCAGCGTTAATGGACAGTACACTGAAGCTTTCTTT.

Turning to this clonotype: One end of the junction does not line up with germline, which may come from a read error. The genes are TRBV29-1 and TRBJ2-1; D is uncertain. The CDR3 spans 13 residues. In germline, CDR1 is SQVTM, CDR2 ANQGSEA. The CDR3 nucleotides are TGCTGCGTTGAGGACCTTACCTACAATGAGCAGTTCTTC. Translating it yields CCVEDLTYNEQFF.

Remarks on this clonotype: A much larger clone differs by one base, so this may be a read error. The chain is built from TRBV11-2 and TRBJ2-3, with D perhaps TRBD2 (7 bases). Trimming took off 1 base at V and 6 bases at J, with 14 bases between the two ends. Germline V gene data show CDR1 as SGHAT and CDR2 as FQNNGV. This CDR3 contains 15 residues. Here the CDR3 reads CASSLVIEGGDTQYF. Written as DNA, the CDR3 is TGTGCCAGCAGCTTAGTTATTGAGGGGGGGGATACGCAGTATTTT.

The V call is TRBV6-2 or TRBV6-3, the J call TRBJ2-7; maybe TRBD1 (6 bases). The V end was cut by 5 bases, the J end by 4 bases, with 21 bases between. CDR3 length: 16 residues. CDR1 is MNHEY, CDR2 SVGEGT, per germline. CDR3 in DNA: TGTGCCAGCAGTACCCCCGGGACACGGGATCCATACGAGCAGTACTTC. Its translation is CASSTPGTRDPYEQYF.

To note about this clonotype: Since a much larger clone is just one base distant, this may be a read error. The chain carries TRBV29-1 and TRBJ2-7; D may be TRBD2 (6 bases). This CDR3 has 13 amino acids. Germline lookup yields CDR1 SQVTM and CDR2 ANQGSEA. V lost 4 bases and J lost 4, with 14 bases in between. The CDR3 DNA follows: TGCAGCGTTGGGCTCATGGGGGGTTACGAGCAGTACTTC. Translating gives CSVGLMGGYEQYF.